Shown below are 27 T cell receptor beta chains from a single sample sequenced in a study of response to subunit inactivated influenza vaccine. One entry per CDR3 protein results from TCRdb running MiXCR on the RT-PCR reads. Counted here are under 550,000 distinct CDR3 sequences, around 7.7% occurring once; the ten biggest clones make up approximately 14%. Sequencing used PBMCs from blood, obtained less than 30 months after vaccination. These receptors were collected from a man aged 50-75 years who received an inactivated influenza vaccine.

This clonotype was recorded many times. This chain uses TRBV3-1 with TRBJ2-1; D gene ambiguous. The V gene lost 6 bases and the J gene lost 5 bases, with 5 bases spanning the gap. Germline CDR1 LGHDT, CDR2 YNNKEL (reference sequence). The CDR3 length is 11 residues. The CDR3 nucleotides read TGTGCCAGCAGGGATGACAATGAGCAGTTCTTC. It encodes CASRDDNEQFF.

This clonotype was picked up many times. The chain carries TRBV7-2 and TRBJ1-4; D may be TRBD1 (6 bases). From germline, CDR1 is SGHTA and CDR2 FQGNSA. Trimming pared 3 bases from V and 8 bases from J, leaving 16 bases between. The CDR3 extends over 15 amino acids. The CDR3 DNA reads TGTGCCAGCAGCTTGGTCCAGGGGATTGGAGAAAAACTGTTTTTT. It specifies CASSLVQGIGEKLFF. Using reference TRBV7-2 and TRBJ1-4 for the parts outside the CDR3, the full variable domain is GAGVSQSPSNKVTEKGKDVELRCDPISGHTALYWYRQSLGQGLEFLIYFQGNSAPDKSGLPSDRFSAERTGGSVSTLTIQRTQQEDSAVYLCASSLVQGIGEKLFFGSGTQLSVL.

This clonotype was seen repeatedly, ten times or more. The chain employs TRBV4-3 and TRBJ1-6; no definite D call. The CDR3 is 13 amino acids. With 1 base removed from V and 9 bases from J, the gap between germline ends came to 7 bases. Germline V gene data show CDR1 as LGHNA and CDR2 as YSLEER. CDR3 loop: CASSQVNGSPLHF. The CDR3, as DNA: TGCGCCAGCAGCCAAGTCAATGGTTCACCCCTCCACTTT.

V is TRBV7-9 and J is TRBJ2-3; a possible D gene is TRBD2 (6 bases). V gave up 8 bases and J gave up 2 bases, with 11 bases separating them. Germline V gives CDR1 SEHNR, CDR2 FQNEAQ (reference sequence). The CDR3 runs to 13 residues. The CDR3 DNA follows: TGTGCCAGCGGCGGGACCAACACAGATACGCAGTATTTT. This encodes CASGGTNTDTQYF.

The chain links TRBV20-1 to TRBJ2-5; either TRBD1 or TRBD2 may fit D (5 bases each). Trimming removed 6 bases at V and 5 bases at J, with 19 bases between. The CDR3 totals 14 residues. The germline gives CDR1 DFQATT, CDR2 SNEGSKA (reference sequence). The CDR3, as DNA: TGCAGTGCCGCAGGGCGCCTAGCACCGGAGACCCAGTACTTC. Translation gives CSAAGRLAPETQYF.

There are many counts of this clonotype. This chain connects TRBV5-5 to TRBJ2-4; TRBD1 agrees at 7 bases. The germline gives CDR1 SGHKS, CDR2 YYEKEE (reference sequence). The CDR3 is 16 amino acids. Unmatched junction bases numbered 6, after V lost 3 bases and J lost 0 bases. The CDR3 spells CASSSGTALAKNIQYF. The CDR3 coding sequence is TGTGCCAGCAGCTCCGGGACAGCTCTAGCCAAAAACATTCAGTACTTC.

This rearrangement joins TRBV10-3 to TRBJ1-4; D is undetermined. Germline-derived CDR1 and CDR2 are ENHRY and SYGVKD. Trimming took off 3 bases at V and 3 bases at J, with 11 bases between the two ends. CDR3 length: 15 amino acids. In nucleotides, the CDR3 is TGTGCCATCAGTGACGGGTATGGAGCTAATGAAAAACTGTTTTTT. This encodes CAISDGYGANEKLFF.

The gene calls are TRBV2 and TRBJ2-2; possible D gene TRBD2, 5 bases. The germline CDR1 and CDR2 sequences are SNHLY and FYNNEI. The ends were cut back, 3 bases at V and 7 bases at J, with 12 bases in the middle. CDR3 length: 14 residues. CDR3 bases: TGTGCCAGCAGTGACGCGCCCGGAGGCGGGGAGCTGTTTTTT. Protein: CASSDAPGGGELFF.

In its sample, this clonotype was seen many times. The rearrangement links TRBV12-3 or TRBV12-4 to TRBJ2-1; either TRBD1 or TRBD2 may supply D (5 bases each). Between the trimmed V and J ends, which lost 3 bases and 7 bases, there was a span of 19 bases. The CDR3 sequence is 16 residues long. This CDR3 is CASSFGEWGRENEQFF. The CDR3 coding sequence is TGTGCCAGCAGTTTCGGGGAGTGGGGACGGGAAAATGAGCAGTTCTTC.

A few counts support this clonotype. This chain connects TRBV12-3 or TRBV12-4 to TRBJ1-4, with 7 bases identical to TRBD1. The CDR3 has 13 residues. V was pared by 5 bases and J by 7 bases, with 4 bases of the junction left unmatched. The CDR3 region has the DNA TGTGCCAGCAGTCCCTACAGGGGTGAAAAACTGTTTTTT. The encoded protein is CASSPYRGEKLFF.

The sample holds a few counts of this clonotype. The CDR3 coding sequence is TGTGCCAGCAATTCGGGAGAAGAAAAACTGTTTTTT. It codes for CASNSGEEKLFF. V gene TRBV12-3 or TRBV12-4 combines with J gene TRBJ1-4; the D is unclear. The CDR3 is 12 amino acids. The ends were cut back, 7 bases at V and 8 bases at J, with 11 bases in the middle.

This clonotype was seen ten or more times. The chain joins TRBV29-1 to TRBJ2-7; D gene ambiguous. The CDR3 length is 11 residues. The V and J ends lost 4 bases and 2 bases respectively, with 6 bases between them. Germline V CDR1 and CDR2: SQVTM, ANQGSEA. CDR3 coding DNA: TGCAGCGTTGCCAAAACCTACGAGCAGTACTTC. Translation: CSVAKTYEQYF.

There are a few counts of this clonotype. This chain joins TRBV6-2 or TRBV6-3 and TRBJ2-2; D tentatively reads TRBD1 or TRBD2 (5 bases each). The germline V gene encodes CDR1 MNHEY and CDR2 SVGEGT. The CDR3 is 15 amino acids. The ends were cut back, 5 bases at V and 2 bases at J, with 12 bases in the middle. CDR3 sequence (DNA): TGTGCCAGCAGTAACGGACGGGACAACACCGGGGAGCTGTTTTTT. Amino acids: CASSNGRDNTGELFF.

The CDR3, as DNA: TGCGCCAGCAGCCAAGATTTGCAGGGTTCAGTGTCCTACGAGCAGTACTTC. Protein product: CASSQDLQGSVSYEQYF. V and J are TRBV4-3 and TRBJ2-7, with D tentatively TRBD1 (5 bases). The V end lost 0 bases, the J end lost 1 base, and 16 bases lay between the germline ends. Germline V lookup: CDR1 LGHNA, CDR2 YSLEER. The CDR3 extends over 17 amino acids.

The chain is built from TRBV25-1 and TRBJ1-2; D may be TRBD1 (6 bases). The CDR3 covers 16 residues. V lost 0 bases to trimming and J lost 8 bases, with 19 bases between them. Germline V lookup: CDR1 MGHDK, CDR2 SYGVNS. CDR3 sequence: CASSEYGNGRGSGYTF. The CDR3 DNA sequence: TGTGCCAGCAGTGAATATGGAAATGGCAGGGGCAGCGGCTACACCTTC.

The rearrangement joins TRBV11-2 to TRBJ2-3; D is unclear. The V and J ends lost 0 bases and 1 base respectively, with 8 bases between them. The CDR3 extends over 15 amino acids. The germline CDR1 and CDR2 sequences are SGHAT and FQNNGV. CDR3 nucleotide sequence: TGTGCCAGCAGCTTAGAGGTCCGGGGCACAGATACGCAGTATTTT. Translation gives CASSLEVRGTDTQYF.

A few counts support this clonotype. The V call is TRBV9, the J call TRBJ2-1; either TRBD1 or TRBD2 may supply D (5 bases each). V was cut by 10 bases and J by 6 bases, with 14 bases left in between. The germline CDR1 and CDR2 sequences are SGDLS and YYNGEE. The CDR3 consists of 12 residues. Written as DNA, the CDR3 is TGTGCCTCCCAATGGGGGTCCAATGAGCAGTTCTTC. Protein product: CASQWGSNEQFF.

On this clonotype: One end of the junction fails to match germline, which may point to a read error. The V and J genes are TRBV10-1 and TRBJ1-4, with D possibly matching TRBD1 (5 bases). CDR3 length: 15 residues. Germline values: CDR1 WNHNN, CDR2 SYGVQD (reference sequence). CDR3 nucleotides: TGCGCCAGCCCGAAAAACGACAGAGCTAATGAAAAACTGTATTTT. It specifies CASPKNDRANEKLYF.

The table lists this clonotype with a few counts. Relative to the germline gene, one junction end is altered; a read error may explain this. V gene TRBV20-1 combines with J gene TRBJ1-1; 8 bases are shared with TRBD1. The germline gives CDR1 DFQATT, CDR2 SNEGSKA (reference sequence). This CDR3 has 15 residues. CDR3 nucleotide sequence: TGCAGTGCTAGAGATTGGAGGACAGGGAACGCTGAAGCTTTCTTT. It is translated as CSARDWRTGNAEAFF.

This clonotype was observed many times. The rearrangement uses TRBV4-2 and TRBJ2-5, with TRBD2 as a possible D gene (6 bases). From germline, CDR1 is LGHNA and CDR2 YNFKEQ. The CDR3 totals 15 residues. V was trimmed by 0 bases and J by 4 bases, leaving 12 bases between them. CDR3 protein: CASSQDPGTVETQYF. The CDR3 region has the DNA TGTGCCAGCAGCCAAGATCCCGGGACTGTAGAGACCCAGTACTTC.

The chain recombines TRBV28 with TRBJ2-3; D is uncertain. With 0 bases removed from V and 3 bases from J, the gap between germline ends came to 13 bases. CDR3 length: 16 amino acids. The germline CDR1 and CDR2 sequences are MDHEN and SYDVKM. The CDR3 here is CASSLWAAPSTDTQYF. CDR3 in DNA: TGTGCCAGCAGTTTATGGGCCGCACCCTCTACAGATACGCAGTATTTT.

This clonotype has a count of ten or more. J is TRBJ2-2 and V is TRBV28; the match to TRBD2 covers 8 bases. Germline V gene lookup returns CDR1 MDHEN and CDR2 SYDVKM. The CDR3 consists of 18 residues. Losses at the gene ends were 5 bases for V and 3 bases for J; bases not matched to a gene: 14. The CDR3 here is CASSPPGRGGHDTGELFF. In DNA form, the CDR3 reads TGTGCCAGCAGTCCCCCAGGCCGCGGGGGGCACGACACCGGGGAGCTGTTTTTT.

This clonotype was counted between two and nine times. The V call is TRBV14, the J call TRBJ2-2; D ambiguous. V lost 1 base, J lost 6 bases, and 9 bases lay in between. Germline V gene sequence: CDR1 SGHDN, CDR2 FVKESK. The CDR3 contains 14 residues. The DNA of the CDR3 is TGTGCCAGCAGCCAAGGAAGGAGTCCCGGGGAGCTGTTTTTT. It is translated as CASSQGRSPGELFF. The full variable domain, completed using reference TRBV14 and TRBJ2-2, is EAGVTQFPSHSVIEKGQTVTLRCDPISGHDNLYWYRRVMGKEIKFLLHFVKESKQDESGMPNNRFLAERTGGTYSTLKVQPAELEDSGVYFCASSQGRSPGELFFGEGSRLTVL.

V gene TRBV5-1 combines with J gene TRBJ2-7, with 7 positions matching TRBD1. This CDR3 region has 14 residues. Germline V gene data show CDR1 as SGHRS and CDR2 as YFSETQ. V was pared by 4 bases and J by 2 bases, with 6 bases of the junction left unmatched. The CDR3 region is CASSLGTVPYEQYF. CDR3 DNA sequence: TGCGCCAGCAGCCTCGGGACAGTACCCTACGAGCAGTACTTC.

This clonotype has a count of ten or more. This chain joins TRBV7-2 and TRBJ2-3; 10 bases map to TRBD1. The CDR3 spans 17 residues. V trimming: 1 base; J trimming: 3 bases; junction bases outside the gene matches: 7. The germline CDR1 and CDR2 sequences are SGHTA and FQGNSA. CDR3: CASSLGQGALGTDTQYF. As DNA, the CDR3 is TGTGCCAGCAGCTTAGGACAGGGGGCGCTCGGGACAGATACGCAGTATTTT.

The chain joins TRBV6-1 to TRBJ2-2, with 7 bases fitting TRBD1. The germline V gene has CDR1 MNHNS and CDR2 SASEGT. This CDR3 comprises 16 residues. J lost 5 bases, V lost 6 bases, and 12 bases had no gene match. CDR3 DNA: TGTGCCAGCAGAGATCAGGGACAGCATTTAACCGGGGAGCTGTTTTTT. It yields the protein CASRDQGQHLTGELFF.

The chain couples TRBV10-3 to TRBJ2-2; TRBD2 might be the D (5 bases). The CDR3 spans 15 residues. Trimming took off 2 bases at V and 1 base at J, with 8 bases between the two ends. Looked up from germline, CDR1 is ENHRY and CDR2 is SYGVKD. CDR3 amino acids: CAISEPGKNTGELFF. CDR3 DNA sequence: TGTGCCATCAGTGAGCCGGGGAAGAACACCGGGGAGCTGTTTTTT.